This TCR beta chain was obtained from a study of regulatory T cells in long-lasting Graves disease. Arm-PCR of CDR3 regions and iRepertoire HTBI primers were used to build TCR beta libraries. TCRdb fed the multiplex PCR reads into MiXCR, producing one record per CDR3 protein. The sample yields about 620,000 distinct CDR3 sequences, 16% seen once. The time point: newly diagnosed GD, antithyroid drugs for less than 3 months. From RNA extracted from PBMCs, the TCR library was made. The V gene lost 0 bases and the J gene lost 4 bases, with 10 bases spanning the gap. Germline CDR1 is SGHRS and CDR2 is YFSETQ. This CDR3 comprises 14 residues. Many counts were recorded for this clonotype. The sample was also reused in another study, on T cells in Graves' hyperthyroidism and ophthalmopathy.

Sample: peripheral blood mononuclear cells (PBMCs), taken at new diagnosis, from a patient treated with antithyroid drugs. V is TRBV5-1 and J is TRBJ1-1, with D tentatively TRBD1 (6 bases). This clonotype was sampled from a woman in her twenties or thirties with Graves disease. The CDR3 reads CASSLAGAITEAFF. CDR3 in DNA: TGCGCCAGCAGCTTGGCAGGGGCGATCACTGAAGCTTTCTTT.